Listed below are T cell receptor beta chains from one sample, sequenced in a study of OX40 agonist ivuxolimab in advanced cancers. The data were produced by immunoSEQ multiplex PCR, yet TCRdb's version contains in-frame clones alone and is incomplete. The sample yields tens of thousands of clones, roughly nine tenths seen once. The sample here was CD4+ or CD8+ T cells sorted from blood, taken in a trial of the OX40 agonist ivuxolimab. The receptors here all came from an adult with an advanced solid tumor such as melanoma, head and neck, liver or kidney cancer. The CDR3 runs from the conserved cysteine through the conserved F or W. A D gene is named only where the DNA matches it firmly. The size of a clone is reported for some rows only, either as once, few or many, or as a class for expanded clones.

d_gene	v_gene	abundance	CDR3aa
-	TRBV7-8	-	CASSLLDLYGYTF
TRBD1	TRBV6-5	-	CASNKGGQGGNEQFF
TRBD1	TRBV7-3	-	CASSPRTGGSGNTIYF
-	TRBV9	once	CASSTPGGAGVGYGYTF
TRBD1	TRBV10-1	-	CATGDRGNTGELFF
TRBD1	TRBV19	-	CASSVAGQGSYEQYF
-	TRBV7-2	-	CASSQISGANVLTF
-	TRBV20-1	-	CSPRLYGYTF
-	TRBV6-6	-	CASSYGGGSGNTIYF
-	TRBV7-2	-	CASSLARNNYGYTF
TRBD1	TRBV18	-	CASSPRRQGSSYEQYF
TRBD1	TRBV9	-	CASSPETGGYYEQYF
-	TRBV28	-	CASSLAGLLYYEQYF
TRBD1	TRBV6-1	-	CATSDRAGNGYTF
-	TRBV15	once	CATSRDWGLDQPQHF
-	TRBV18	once	CASSPLTGNNEQFF
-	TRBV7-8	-	CASSPPLGGINEKLFF
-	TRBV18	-	CASSLGLNTGELFF
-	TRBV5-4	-	CASSLARSTDTQYF
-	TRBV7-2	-	CASSLAGRDTQYF
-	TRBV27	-	CASSFRGHEQFF
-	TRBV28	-	CASSSQTGRLSYNEQFF
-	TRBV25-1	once	CASSEYGIDEQYF
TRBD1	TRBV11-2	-	CASSKDRAGGYTF
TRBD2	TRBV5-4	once	CASSPGTSHSTDTQYF
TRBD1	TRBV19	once	CASSIGQGVGGYTF
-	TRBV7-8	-	CASSLGVAGTEAFF
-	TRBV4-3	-	CASSQDPVGAGYTF
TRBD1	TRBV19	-	CASSFRDRGNEQYF
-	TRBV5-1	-	CASSPIPGTNTGELFF
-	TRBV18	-	CASSPGANNEQFF
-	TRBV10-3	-	CAISELRGEEAYEQYF
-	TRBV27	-	CASQRHGANYGYTF
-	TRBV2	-	CASIRETIEKLFF
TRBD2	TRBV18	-	CASSRNPGTSAYEQYF
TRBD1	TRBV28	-	CASRQTGVDTEAFF
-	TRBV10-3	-	CAISEGAGGNQPQHF
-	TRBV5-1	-	CASGDPSGGASYEQYF
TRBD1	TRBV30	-	CAWSPGGETQYF
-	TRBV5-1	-	CASSSVGGEQFF